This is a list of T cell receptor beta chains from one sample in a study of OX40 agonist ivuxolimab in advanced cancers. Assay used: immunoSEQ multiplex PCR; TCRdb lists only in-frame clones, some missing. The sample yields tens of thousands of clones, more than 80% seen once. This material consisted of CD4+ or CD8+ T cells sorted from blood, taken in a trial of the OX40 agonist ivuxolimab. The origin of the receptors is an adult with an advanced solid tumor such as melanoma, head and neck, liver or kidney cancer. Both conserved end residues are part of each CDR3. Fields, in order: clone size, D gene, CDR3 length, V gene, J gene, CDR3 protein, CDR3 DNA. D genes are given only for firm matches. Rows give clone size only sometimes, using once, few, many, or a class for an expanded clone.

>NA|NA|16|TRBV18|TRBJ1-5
CASSLRTVDSNQPQHF
TGTGCCAGCTCACTCCGAACAGTAGATAGCAATCAGCCCCAGCATTTT
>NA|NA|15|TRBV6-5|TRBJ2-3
CASSYFGQRTDTQYF
TGTGCCAGCAGTTACTTCGGACAGCGCACAGATACGCAGTATTTT
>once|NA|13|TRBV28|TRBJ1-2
CASSPFADGGYTF
TGTGCCAGCAGCCCCTTCGCAGACGGGGGCTACACCTTC
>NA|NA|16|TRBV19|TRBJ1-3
CASRSQDRYSGNTIYF
TGTGCCAGTAGGTCCCAGGACCGATACTCTGGAAACACCATATATTTT
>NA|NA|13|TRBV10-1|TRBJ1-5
CASSEFGNQPQHF
TGCGCCAGCAGTGAGTTTGGGAATCAGCCCCAGCATTTT
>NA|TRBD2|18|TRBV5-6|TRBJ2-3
CASSLSTSGRAGTDTQYF
TGTGCCAGCAGCTTGTCGACTAGCGGGAGGGCCGGCACAGATACGCAGTATTTT
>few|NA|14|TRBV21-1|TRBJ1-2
CASSKECGGDGYTF
TGTGCCAGCAGCAAAGAGTGCGGGGGGGATGGCTACACCTTC
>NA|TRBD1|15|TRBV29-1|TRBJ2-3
CSVEIWAGGTDTQYF
TGCAGCGTTGAGATTTGGGCAGGGGGAACAGATACGCAGTATTTT
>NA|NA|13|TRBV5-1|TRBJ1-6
CASSLDVGSPLHF
TGCGCCAGCAGCTTGGATGTCGGTTCACCCCTCCACTTT
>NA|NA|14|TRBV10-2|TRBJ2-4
CASSLWGRGADQYF
TGCGCCAGCAGCCTCTGGGGTCGGGGCGCGGATCAGTACTTC
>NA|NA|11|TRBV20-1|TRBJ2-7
CGVYAVSGQYF
TGCGGTGTATACGCCGTCTCGGGGCAGTACTTC
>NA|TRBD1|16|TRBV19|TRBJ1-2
CATYRQGARRNYGYTF
TGTGCCACCTACCGACAGGGGGCTAGGAGAAACTATGGCTACACCTTC
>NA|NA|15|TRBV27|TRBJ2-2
CASSFKGVRTGELFF
TGTGCCAGCAGTTTTAAGGGAGTGCGCACCGGGGAGCTGTTTTTT
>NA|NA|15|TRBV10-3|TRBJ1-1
CAISPRAGRGTEAFF
TGTGCCATCAGCCCAAGGGCAGGTAGGGGCACTGAAGCTTTCTTT
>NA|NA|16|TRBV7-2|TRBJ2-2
CASSSPATQQTGELFF
TGTGCCAGCAGCTCCCCGGCGACCCAACAAACCGGGGAGCTGTTTTTT
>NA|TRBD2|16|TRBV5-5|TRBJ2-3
CASSLELAGLTDTQYF
TGTGCCAGCAGCTTGGAACTAGCGGGACTCACAGATACGCAGTATTTT
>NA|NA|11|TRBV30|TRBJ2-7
CAWSKGYEQYF
TGTGCCTGGAGTAAGGGGTACGAGCAGTACTTC
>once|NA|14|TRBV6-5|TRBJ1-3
CASSRQVSGNTIYF
TGTGCCAGCAGTCGACAGGTATCTGGAAACACCATATATTTT
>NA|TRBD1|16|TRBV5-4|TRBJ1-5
CASSITGTGLTQPQHF
TGTGCCAGCAGCATAACCGGGACAGGTCTTACGCAGCCCCAGCATTTT
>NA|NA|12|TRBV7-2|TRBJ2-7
CASSQNLYEQYF
TGTGCCAGCAGCCAAAACCTCTACGAGCAGTACTTC
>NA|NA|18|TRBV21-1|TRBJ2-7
CASSKGDPSGFSSYEQYF
TGTGCCAGCAGCAAAGGGGACCCTAGCGGGTTCAGCTCCTACGAGCAGTACTTC
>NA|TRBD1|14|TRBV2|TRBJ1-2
CASNAGGGNYGYTF
TGTGCCAGCAACGCAGGGGGCGGTAACTATGGCTACACCTTC
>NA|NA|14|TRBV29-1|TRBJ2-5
CSVTLFSGQQTQYF
TGCAGCGTGACTCTTTTTAGCGGCCAACAGACCCAGTACTTC
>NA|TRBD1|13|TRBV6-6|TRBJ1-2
CASSPGQDYGYTF
TGTGCCAGCAGTCCCGGACAGGACTATGGCTACACCTTC
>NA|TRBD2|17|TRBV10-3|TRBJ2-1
CAISSPRTSGSDNEQFF
TGTGCCATCAGTTCACCTCGTACTAGCGGGAGTGATAATGAGCAGTTCTTC
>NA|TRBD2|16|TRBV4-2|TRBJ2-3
CASSPGLAGRTDTQYF
TGTGCCAGCAGCCCCGGACTAGCGGGACGCACAGATACGCAGTATTTT
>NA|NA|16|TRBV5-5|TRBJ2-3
CASSLSLALSTDTQYF
TGTGCCAGCAGCTTGAGCCTAGCGTTGAGCACAGATACGCAGTATTTT
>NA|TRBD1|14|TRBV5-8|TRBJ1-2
CASSPRTGDYGYTF
TGTGCCAGCAGCCCACGGACAGGGGACTATGGCTACACCTTC
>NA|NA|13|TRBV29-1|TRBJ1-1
CSVEVNRDTEAFF
TGCAGCGTTGAAGTAAACAGAGACACTGAAGCTTTCTTT
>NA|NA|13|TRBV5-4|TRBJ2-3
CASSLEAGDTQYF
TGTGCCAGCAGCTTGGAAGCGGGAGATACGCAGTATTTT
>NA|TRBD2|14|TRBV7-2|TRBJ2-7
CASSATSGPYEQYF
TGTGCCAGCAGCGCCACTAGCGGACCCTACGAGCAGTACTTC
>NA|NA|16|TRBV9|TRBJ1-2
CASSAPGKPAGYGYTF
TGTGCCAGCAGCGCCCCCGGGAAGCCTGCTGGGTATGGCTACACCTTC
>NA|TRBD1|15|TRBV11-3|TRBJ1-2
CASSFGGQGAYGYTF
TGTGCCAGCAGCTTTGGGGGACAGGGCGCCTATGGCTACACCTTC
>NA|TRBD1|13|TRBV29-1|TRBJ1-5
CSVRTGGLQPQHF
TGCAGCGTCAGGACAGGGGGCCTCCAGCCCCAGCATTTT
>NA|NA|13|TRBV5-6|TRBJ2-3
CASSSQTADTQYF
TGTGCCAGCAGCTCCCAAACAGCGGATACGCAGTATTTT
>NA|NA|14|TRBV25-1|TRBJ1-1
CASSEVGLNTEAFF
TGTGCCAGCAGTGAGGTGGGGCTAAACACTGAAGCTTTCTTT
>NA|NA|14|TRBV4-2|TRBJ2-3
CASSHTGPADTQYF
TGTGCCAGCAGCCATACAGGGCCGGCAGATACGCAGTATTTT
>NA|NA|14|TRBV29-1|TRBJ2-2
CSVDDRRDTGELFF
TGCAGCGTTGACGACAGGCGGGACACCGGGGAGCTGTTTTTT
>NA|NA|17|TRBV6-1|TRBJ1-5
CASSERFGREIVQPQHF
TGTGCCAGCAGTGAAAGGTTCGGCAGGGAGATTGTTCAGCCCCAGCATTTT
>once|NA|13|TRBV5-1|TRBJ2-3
CASSSGTHGAQYF
TGCGCCAGCAGCTCAGGGACCCATGGGGCGCAGTATTTT
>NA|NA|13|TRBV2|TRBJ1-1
CATAFVPWTEAFF
TGTGCCACCGCCTTCGTTCCTTGGACTGAAGCTTTCTTT
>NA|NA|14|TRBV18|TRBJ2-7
CASSPPAAVNEQYF
TGTGCCAGCTCACCTCCGGCTGCCGTAAACGAGCAGTACTTC
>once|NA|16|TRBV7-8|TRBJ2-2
CASSLVGAANTGELFF
TGTGCCAGCAGCTTAGTGGGCGCGGCGAACACCGGGGAGCTGTTTTTT
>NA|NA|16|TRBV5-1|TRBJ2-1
CASSLVGSSSYNEQFF
TGCGCCAGCAGCTTGGTCGGGAGTAGCTCCTACAATGAGCAGTTCTTC
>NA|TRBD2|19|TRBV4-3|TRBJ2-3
CASSQRVAGGPGFTYTQYF
TGCGCCAGCAGCCAGAGGGTAGCGGGAGGGCCGGGTTTCACATATACGCAGTATTTT
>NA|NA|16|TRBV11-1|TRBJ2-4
CASSLNPAIAKNIQYF
TGTGCCAGCAGCTTAAACCCAGCCATAGCCAAAAACATTCAGTACTTC
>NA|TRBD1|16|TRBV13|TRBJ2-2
CASSIQGPANTGELFF
TGTGCCAGCAGCATACAGGGGCCGGCGAACACCGGGGAGCTGTTTTTT
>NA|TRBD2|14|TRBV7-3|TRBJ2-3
CASSRLAGTDTQYF
TGTGCCAGCAGCCGTCTAGCGGGCACAGATACGCAGTATTTT
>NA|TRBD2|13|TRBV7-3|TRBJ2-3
CASSIRGTSPQYF
TGTGCCAGCAGCATTCGGGGGACTAGCCCCCAGTATTTT
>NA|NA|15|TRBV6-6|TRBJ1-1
CASRATMGINTEAFF
TGTGCCAGCAGAGCCACTATGGGGATAAACACTGAAGCTTTCTTT